These 30 T cell receptor beta chains were all obtained from the same sample, sequenced in a study of CD8 T cells in Susac syndrome. The authors reverse transcribed roughly 0.5 to 1 ug RNA with random hexamers. Each CDR3 protein is one row after TCRdb ran MiXCR on the immunoSEQ multiplex PCR reads. The sample includes tens of thousands of distinct CDR3 sequences, roughly 94% seen only once; the top ten take 0.52%. The sequenced material came from CD8+ T cells from PBMCs. These receptors originate from a human donor with Susac syndrome.

This chain uses TRBV5-1 with TRBJ2-5; D ambiguous. CDR1 and CDR2 from the germline V gene are SGHRS and YFSETQ. With 3 bases removed from V and 0 bases from J, the gap between germline ends came to 9 bases. The CDR3 sequence is 14 residues long. The CDR3 reads CASSSAQYQETQYF. CDR3 DNA: TGCGCCAGCAGCTCCGCTCAGTACCAAGAGACCCAGTACTTC.

The chain links TRBV7-2 to TRBJ2-5; no clear D. Trimming pared 4 bases from V and 5 bases from J, leaving 14 bases between. This CDR3 is built from 14 residues. Germline CDR1 is SGHTA and CDR2 is FQGNSA. Written as DNA, the CDR3 is TGTGCCAGCAGCTCCGGACGCCTCGTGGAGACCCAGTACTTC. Amino acid sequence: CASSSGRLVETQYF.

The V call is TRBV6-2 or TRBV6-3, the J call TRBJ2-4, with D possibly called TRBD1 or TRBD2 (5 bases each). CDR1 MNHEY and CDR2 SVGEGT come from the germline V gene. The CDR3 extends over 15 amino acids. V lost 8 bases and J 1 base, leaving 15 bases between the germline ends. In DNA form, the CDR3 reads TGTGCCAGCTGGGGACGTGCAGAGGCCAAAAACATTCAGTACTTC. Encoded protein: CASWGRAEAKNIQYF.

This chain uses TRBV9 with TRBJ2-7; 10 nucleotides align to TRBD1. The length of the CDR3 is 15 residues. CDR1 SGDLS and CDR2 YYNGEE come from the germline V gene. V lost 4 bases and J lost 5; bases outside the gene matches: 9. The CDR3 loop is CASSPSGQGSNEQYF. The CDR3 nucleotides read TGTGCCAGCAGCCCCTCGGGACAGGGGTCTAACGAGCAGTACTTC.

This rearrangement joins TRBV5-6 to TRBJ1-5; weak D call: TRBD1 (5 bases). The CDR3 contains 15 residues. Germline loops: CDR1 SGHDT, CDR2 YYEEEE. V lost 5 bases, J lost 4 bases, and 16 bases lay in between. The CDR3 loop is CASSLGGYWNQPQHF. CDR3 in DNA: TGTGCCAGCAGTCTGGGGGGGTATTGGAATCAGCCCCAGCATTTT.

This clonotype was seen once. The CDR3 coding sequence is TGTGCCACTCTAACGACCTTAGGTGGCTACACCTTC. This gives the protein CATLTTLGGYTF. This chain joins TRBV10-3 and TRBJ1-2; no reliable D call. This CDR3 region has 12 residues. Trimming left V 10 bases short and J 7 bases short, with 16 bases between. CDR1 and CDR2 from the germline V gene are ENHRY and SYGVKD.

The gene calls are TRBV12-3 or TRBV12-4 and TRBJ2-3, with D unclear. CDR3 length: 14 residues. Trimming cost V 3 bases and J 2 bases, with 9 bases left between them. Here the CDR3 DNA reads TGTGCCAGCAGTTTGCTGAGACACACAGATACGCAGTATTTT. Translating gives CASSLLRHTDTQYF.

Points on this clonotype: The junction differs from germline at one of its ends, possibly a read error. This chain joins TRBV9 and TRBJ2-4, with D possibly TRBD1 on 6 matching bases. From germline, CDR1 is SGDLS and CDR2 YYNGEE. This CDR3 is 15 amino acids long. The CDR3 nucleotides read TGTGCTAGCAGCGCCACACAGGGACGGGAAAACATTCAGTACTTC. Residues: CASSATQGRENIQYF.

The CDR3 sequence: CASSFTIRETQYF. CDR3 in DNA: TGTGCCAGCAGTTTCACCATTCGGGAGACCCAGTACTTC. The rearrangement uses TRBV27 and TRBJ2-5; no definite D call. Trimming removed 3 bases at V and 5 bases at J, with 10 bases between. This CDR3 contains 13 residues. In germline, CDR1 is MNHEY, CDR2 SMNVEV (reference sequence).

This sequence joins TRBV29-1 and TRBJ2-7, with D perhaps matching TRBD2 (5 bases). CDR1 and CDR2 (germline): SQVTM, ANQGSEA. This CDR3 has 13 amino acids. V was pared by 3 bases and J by 2 bases, with 11 bases between. Here the CDR3 DNA reads TGCAGCGTTGAGTTGGACTCACCCTACGAGCAGTACTTC. It translates to CSVELDSPYEQYF.

V usage is TRBV7-6 and J usage is TRBJ2-3; the match to TRBD2 covers 10 bases. The V and J ends lost 2 bases and 5 bases, in that order; junction bases with no gene match: 4. From germline, CDR1 is SGHVS and CDR2 FNYEAQ. This CDR3 has 15 residues. The CDR3 loop is CASSLSGGALDTQYF. CDR3 nucleotide sequence: TGTGCCAGCAGCTTAAGCGGGGGGGCTCTAGATACGCAGTATTTT.

The rearrangement joins TRBV29-1 to TRBJ2-7; TRBD1 aligns across 8 bases. The V gene end was trimmed by 2 bases and the J gene end by 8 bases; junction bases not matched to a gene: 5. The CDR3 runs to 12 residues. The germline gives CDR1 SQVTM, CDR2 ANQGSEA. The CDR3 loop reads CSVETRGQKQYF. The CDR3 nucleotides read TGCAGCGTTGAAACCAGGGGGCAAAAGCAGTACTTC.

The chain carries TRBV7-9 and TRBJ2-5; 12 bases are shared with TRBD2. The V gene end was trimmed by 3 bases and the J gene end by 5 bases; junction bases not matched to a gene: 4. CDR1 is SEHNR, CDR2 FQNEAQ, per germline (reference sequence). This CDR3 contains 15 residues. The DNA of the CDR3 is TGTGCCAGCAGCTTCCTAGCGGGGGGGCGCGAGACCCAGTACTTC. Its protein is CASSFLAGGRETQYF.

This chain uses TRBV6-4 with TRBJ1-1; D ambiguous. Trimming removed 10 bases at V and 1 base at J, with 13 bases between. Germline V gives CDR1 MRHNA, CDR2 SNTAGT. This CDR3 is built from 13 residues. CDR3 DNA sequence: TGTGCCATCAACGGCGGGGAGAACACTGAAGCTTTCTTT. Translated, it gives CAINGGENTEAFF.

This rearrangement joins TRBV12-3 or TRBV12-4 to TRBJ1-4; D possibly corresponds to TRBD1 (6 bases). The V gene lost 5 bases and the J gene lost 3 bases, with 13 bases spanning the gap. CDR3 size: 15 residues. CDR3 region: CASSNSRGANEKLFF. The CDR3 bases are TGTGCCAGCAGTAACTCCAGGGGAGCTAATGAAAAACTGTTTTTT.

This chain joins TRBV13 and TRBJ2-3; 8 bases align to TRBD2. Trimming removed 8 bases from V and 4 bases from J; junction bases left unmatched: 8. This CDR3 contains 14 residues. Looked up from germline, CDR1 is PRHDT and CDR2 is FYEKMQ (reference sequence). CDR3 DNA: TGTGCCAGCGGTTTAGTAGCGGGGTCAGATACGCAGTATTTT. Translation: CASGLVAGSDTQYF.

The chain joins TRBV20-1 to TRBJ2-1; maybe TRBD2 (7 bases). V shed 6 bases and J shed 7 bases, with 22 bases lying between them. The CDR3 is 15 residues long. Germline CDR1 reads DFQATT; CDR2 reads SNEGSKA (reference sequence). The CDR3 nucleotides are TGCAGTGCCACGTTAAGGGGGGGGCCTTCGAATGAGCAGTTCTTC. This sequence encodes CSATLRGGPSNEQFF.

Only one count was recorded for this clonotype. The chain joins TRBV20-1 to TRBJ1-5, with a tentative D call TRBD1 (5 bases). The CDR3 loop spans 16 amino acids. CDR1 is DFQATT, CDR2 SNEGSKA, per germline (reference sequence). With 0 bases removed from V and 5 bases from J, the gap between germline ends came to 17 bases. For the CDR3, the DNA is TGCAGTGCTAGAGATCGGTCAGGGTGGGTGGATCAGCCCCAGCATTTT. Protein: CSARDRSGWVDQPQHF.

This sequence joins TRBV10-3 and TRBJ2-7; 9 positions agree with TRBD1. V shed 7 bases and J 5 bases; nucleotides not matched to a gene: 9. Germline V CDR1 and CDR2: ENHRY, SYGVKD. The CDR3 is made up of 14 amino acids. This chain's CDR3 is CAIKSPGQGNEQYF. The CDR3 DNA is TGTGCCATCAAGTCGCCGGGACAGGGTAACGAGCAGTACTTC.

This chain connects TRBV27 to TRBJ2-1; 7 bases are shared with TRBD1. This CDR3 region has 15 residues. With V trimmed by 6 bases and J by 6 bases, 11 bases remained unmatched. CDR1 is MNHEY and CDR2 is SMNVEV in the germline V gene (reference sequence). The CDR3 spells CASRPLIDRVNEQFF. In DNA form, the CDR3 reads TGTGCCAGCAGACCTCTCATTGACAGGGTCAATGAGCAGTTCTTC.

The CDR3 loop reads CASSFDRSYEQYF. DNA of the CDR3: TGTGCCAGCAGCTTCGATCGCTCGTACGAGCAGTACTTC. This chain links TRBV7-9 with TRBJ2-7; D is uncertain. Germline V gene data show CDR1 as SEHNR and CDR2 as FQNEAQ (reference sequence). Trimming removed 3 bases at V and 4 bases at J, with 10 bases between. This CDR3 comprises 13 residues.

The gene calls are TRBV7-2 and TRBJ2-3; the match to TRBD1 covers 7 bases. The germline V gene has CDR1 SGHTA and CDR2 FQGNSA. V shed 6 bases and J 0 bases; nucleotides not matched to a gene: 6. The CDR3 extends over 15 amino acids. In nucleotides, the CDR3 is TGTGCCAGCAGTCGACAGGGATTTAGCACAGATACGCAGTATTTT. Translating it yields CASSRQGFSTDTQYF.

The chain is built from TRBV2 and TRBJ2-5, with 8 bases lining up with TRBD2. Germline CDR1 and CDR2: SNHLY and FYNNEI. After removal of 4 bases from V and 5 bases from J, the junction contained 3 bases not matched to a gene. This CDR3 comprises 13 residues. The CDR3 loop is CASSGTSSETQYF. In nucleotides, the CDR3 is TGTGCCAGCAGTGGGACTAGCTCGGAGACCCAGTACTTC.

This clonotype was recorded once. The gene calls are TRBV7-6 and TRBJ2-5, with TRBD2 matching 12 bases. Losses at the gene ends were 0 bases for V and 5 bases for J; bases not matched to a gene: 10. Looked up from germline, CDR1 is SGHVS and CDR2 is FNYEAQ. There are 18 residues in the CDR3. The CDR3 sequence is CASSLALSSGGASETQYF. In nucleotides, the CDR3 is TGTGCCAGCAGCTTAGCGCTATCTAGCGGGGGGGCCTCGGAGACCCAGTACTTC.

The chain employs TRBV6-2 or TRBV6-3 and TRBJ2-7, with a weak D call TRBD1 (6 bases). The V gene lost 2 bases and the J gene lost 1 base, with 9 bases spanning the gap. CDR1 is MNHEY, CDR2 SVGEGT, per germline. The CDR3 has 14 amino acids. CDR3 protein: CASSYAGQSYEQYF. CDR3 sequence (DNA): TGTGCCAGCAGTTACGCCGGACAGTCCTACGAGCAGTACTTC.

The chain employs TRBV19 and TRBJ1-1, with TRBD1 matching over 7 bases. Germline V gene sequence: CDR1 LNHDA, CDR2 SQIVND (reference sequence). The CDR3 has 12 residues. V lost 6 bases to trimming and J lost 7 bases; unmatched junction nucleotides: 5. The CDR3 reads CASRLGTDEAFF. For the CDR3, the DNA is TGTGCCAGTAGGTTAGGGACAGATGAAGCTTTCTTT.

The chain uses TRBV30 and TRBJ2-7; no firm D call. Germline V gene lookup returns CDR1 GTSNPN and CDR2 SVGIG (reference sequence). The CDR3 has 15 amino acids. The V end lost 2 bases, the J end lost 4 bases, and 18 bases lay between the germline ends. CDR3 sequence: CAWSIPFTWPYEQYF. The CDR3 DNA follows: TGTGCCTGGAGTATCCCCTTCACGTGGCCTTACGAGCAGTACTTC.

The chain joins TRBV5-1 to TRBJ2-5; 7 bases line up with TRBD2. Germline V CDR1 and CDR2: SGHRS, YFSETQ. The trim removed 2 bases at V and 2 bases at J, leaving 3 bases unmatched. This CDR3 has 14 residues. Here the CDR3 DNA reads TGCGCCAGCAGCTTACGACTAGCTCAAGAGACCCAGTACTTC. Protein product: CASSLRLAQETQYF.

This chain connects TRBV11-2 to TRBJ1-5; TRBD1 matches 7 bases. The V gene end was trimmed by 4 bases and the J gene end by 0 bases; junction bases not matched to a gene: 12. Germline V gene data show CDR1 as SGHAT and CDR2 as FQNNGV. There are 18 residues in the CDR3. The CDR3 sequence is CASSSRGEGASSNQPQHF. Here the CDR3 DNA reads TGTGCCAGCAGCTCACGTGGGGAGGGGGCGAGTAGCAATCAGCCCCAGCATTTT.

This sequence joins TRBV7-9 and TRBJ1-1; D may be TRBD1 (5 bases). CDR1 is SEHNR, CDR2 FQNEAQ, per germline (reference sequence). This CDR3 has 15 amino acids. V shed 5 bases and J shed 1 base, with 14 bases lying between them. CDR3 in amino acids: CASSNPAGGNTEAFF. In DNA form, the CDR3 reads TGTGCCAGCAGCAACCCCGCGGGGGGGAACACTGAAGCTTTCTTT.